The 16 T cell receptor beta chains presented below share a single source sample, sequenced in a study of cytomegalovirus exposure and HLA in healthy donors (dated by TCRdb to about 2017). The library was obtained by the immunoSEQ multiplex PCR assay. The multiplex PCR relied on a mix of 60 forward primers for TCR Vbeta segments and 13 reverse primers for TCR Jbeta segments. Held by TCRdb, this immuneACCESS table contains in-frame sequences only and omits some clones. Under half of the omission traces to an unresolved V gene where checked; the cause of the rest is unknown. The sample table shows about 170,000 clones, and around 80% are seen once. About 4.4% of the sample comes from the top ten. Sequenced: PBMCs. The receptors here all came from a woman between 50 and 59 years old in good health and CMV-seropositive.

The chain combines TRBV6-5 with TRBJ2-7, with TRBD2 matching 7 bases. CDR3 length equals 12 residues. Trimming took 7 bases from V and 4 from J; bases not matched to a gene: 4. Germline lookup yields CDR1 MNHEY and CDR2 SVGAGI. The CDR3 protein is CASMGGSYEQYF. In nucleotides, the CDR3 is TGTGCCAGCATGGGAGGGAGTTACGAGCAGTACTTC.

This chain connects TRBV6-5 to TRBJ1-2; TRBD1 is a possible D gene (5 bases). The CDR3 has 13 amino acids. Germline values: CDR1 MNHEY, CDR2 SVGAGI. Trimming removed 6 bases at V and 2 bases at J, with 10 bases between. The CDR3 protein is CASRIDRNYGYTF. Written as DNA, the CDR3 is TGTGCCAGCAGAATCGACAGAAACTATGGCTACACCTTC.

On this clone: The junction departs from germline at one end; a sequencing error may be responsible. The chain joins TRBV7-7 to TRBJ2-4; 11 bases are a match to TRBD2. The germline V gene has CDR1 SSHAT and CDR2 FNYEAQ (reference sequence). The CDR3 length is 18 residues. CDR3 in amino acids: CASSLGGVAGGRGYIQYF. CDR3 sequence (DNA): TGTGCTAGCAGCTTAGGGGGAGTAGCGGGGGGGCGAGGATACATTCAGTACTTC.

The chain combines TRBV19 with TRBJ2-1; 9 bases align to TRBD2. J gave up 4 bases and V 10 bases, and 11 bases lay outside the gene matches. Germline CDR1 LNHDA, CDR2 SQIVND (reference sequence). The CDR3 spans 15 residues. The CDR3 protein is CATTTGLAGYNEQFF. The CDR3 bases are TGTGCCACTACGACCGGGCTAGCGGGGTACAATGAGCAGTTCTTC.

The chain has TRBV6-1 and TRBJ1-1; tentatively, D is TRBD1 (5 bases). V was shortened by 7 bases and J by 3 bases, with 12 bases between the two germline ends. The germline CDR1 and CDR2 sequences are MNHNS and SASEGT. This CDR3 comprises 13 residues. CDR3 residues: CASKQDRDTEAFF. CDR3 sequence (DNA): TGTGCCAGCAAACAAGACAGAGACACTGAAGCTTTCTTT.

V usage is TRBV18 and J usage is TRBJ2-2, with a weak D call TRBD1 (6 bases). The germline gives CDR1 KGHSH, CDR2 LQKENI. Trimming stripped 6 bases from V and 5 bases from J, with 16 bases between. The CDR3 is 15 residues long. The chain's CDR3 is CASSPLVTGTGELFF. CDR3 nucleotide sequence: TGTGCCAGCTCCCCTCTTGTAACAGGGACCGGGGAGCTGTTTTTT.

As DNA, the CDR3 is TGTGCCAGCAGTATGGCCAGGGCACACAATGAGCAGTTCTTC. Its protein is CASSMARAHNEQFF. This chain connects TRBV5-4 to TRBJ2-1, with a weak D call TRBD1 (5 bases). CDR1 is SGHNT and CDR2 is YYREEE in the germline V gene (reference sequence). This CDR3 has 14 residues. The V end lost 5 bases, the J end lost 5 bases, and 14 bases lay between the germline ends.

The genes are TRBV15 and TRBJ2-7; possibly TRBD2 for D (6 bases). This CDR3 has 15 residues. Germline V gives CDR1 LNHNV, CDR2 YYDKDF (reference sequence). Trimming removed 0 bases from V and 5 bases from J, with 14 bases in between. The CDR3 sequence: CATSRDQGLMDEQYF. CDR3 sequence (DNA): TGTGCCACCAGCAGAGACCAGGGACTGATGGACGAGCAGTACTTC.

V and J are TRBV6-6 and TRBJ1-1; D is ambiguous. The CDR3 has 12 amino acids. Trimming took off 10 bases at V and 0 bases at J, with 9 bases between the two ends. Per germline, CDR1 MNHNY and CDR2 SVGAGI (reference sequence). The CDR3 DNA reads as TGTGCCACCCATGCGGTGAACACTGAAGCTTTCTTT. Its protein is CATHAVNTEAFF.

The CDR3 DNA follows: TGTGCCAGCAGCCGCCGGGGGGTAGGCTACACCTTC. It specifies CASSRRGVGYTF. The rearrangement links TRBV6-5 to TRBJ1-2, with D possibly matching TRBD1 (5 bases). V was clipped by 6 bases and J by 8 bases, with 13 bases between them. The CDR3 has 12 amino acids. CDR1 is MNHEY and CDR2 is SVGAGI in the germline V gene.

The V and J genes are TRBV6-1 and TRBJ2-7; D unresolved. Germline assignment: CDR1 MNHNS and CDR2 SASEGT. This CDR3 region has 14 residues. Trimming removed 5 bases from V and 1 base from J, with 12 bases in between. The CDR3 nucleotides are TGTGCCAGCAGTAACACTATCACATCCTACGAGCAGTACTTC. Translating it yields CASSNTITSYEQYF.

Worth noting for this clone: Mismatch with germline at one junction end may stem from a read error. The J gene is TRBJ2-3, the V gene TRBV7-7, with D tentatively TRBD1 (6 bases). CDR1 and CDR2 (germline): SSHAT, FNYEAQ (reference sequence). This CDR3 is built from 14 residues. The CDR3 DNA sequence: TGTGCTAGCAGCCAGGACAGACTCACAGATACGCAGTATTTT. As protein: CASSQDRLTDTQYF. Variable domain in full (rest from reference TRBV7-7 and TRBJ2-3): GAGVSQSPRYKVTKRGQDVTLRCDPISSHATLYWYQQALGQGPEFLTYFNYEAQPDKSGLPSDRFSAERPEGSISTLTIQRTEQRDSAMYRCASSQDRLTDTQYFGPGTRLTVL.

The chain is built from TRBV11-2 and TRBJ1-1, with a possible D match to TRBD1 (5 bases). This CDR3 has 15 residues. Trimming took 3 bases from V and 5 from J, leaving 16 bases between them. The germline V gene has CDR1 SGHAT and CDR2 FQNNGV. DNA for the CDR3: TGTGCCAGCAGCTTCGTTCGGGGGGGAGGGACTGAAGCTTTCTTT. It is translated as CASSFVRGGGTEAFF.

The V and J genes are TRBV11-3 and TRBJ2-3; tentative D call: TRBD2 (5 bases). The CDR3 extends over 14 amino acids. V dropped 5 bases and J dropped 6 bases, with 15 bases sitting between them. Germline CDR1 reads SGHNT; CDR2 reads YENEEA. CDR3 nucleotide sequence: TGTGCCAGCAGCCCGAGACGGGGATTCGATACGCAGTATTTT. This encodes CASSPRRGFDTQYF.

The genes are TRBV30 and TRBJ2-1; 7 nucleotides line up with TRBD1. The J segment lost 0 bases and the V segment lost 4 bases, leaving 12 bases of the junction unmatched. CDR3 size: 17 residues. Germline CDR1 GTSNPN, CDR2 SVGIG (reference sequence). The CDR3 here is CAWNRQGRASSYNEQFF. In DNA, the CDR3 is TGTGCCTGGAACCGACAGGGTCGGGCTAGCTCCTACAATGAGCAGTTCTTC.

The rearrangement links TRBV20-1 to TRBJ1-2, with D unresolved. CDR3 length equals 11 residues. Trimming removed 7 bases from V and 7 bases from J, with 13 bases in between. The germline CDR1 and CDR2 sequences are DFQATT and SNEGSKA (reference sequence). The DNA for the CDR3 is TGCAGTGGCGTTGGGCCTTTTGGCTACACCTTC. Its translation: CSGVGPFGYTF.